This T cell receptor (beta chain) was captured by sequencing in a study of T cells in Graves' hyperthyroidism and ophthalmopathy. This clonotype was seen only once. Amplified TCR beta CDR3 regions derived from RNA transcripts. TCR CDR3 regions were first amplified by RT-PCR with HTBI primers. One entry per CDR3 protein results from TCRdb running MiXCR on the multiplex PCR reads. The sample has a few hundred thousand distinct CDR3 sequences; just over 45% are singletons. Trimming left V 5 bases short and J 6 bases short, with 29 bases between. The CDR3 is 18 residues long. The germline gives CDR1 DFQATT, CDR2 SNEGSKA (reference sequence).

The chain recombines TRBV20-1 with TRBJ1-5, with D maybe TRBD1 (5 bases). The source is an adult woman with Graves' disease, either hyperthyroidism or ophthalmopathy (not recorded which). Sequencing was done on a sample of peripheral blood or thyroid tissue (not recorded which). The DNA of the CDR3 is TGCAGTGCTGCTAGCGGGAGGGGCCGTGCCAGTTCAAGTCAGCCCCAGCATTTT. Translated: CSAASGRGRASSSQPQHF.